This is a list of T cell receptor beta chains from one sample in a study of T-cell reconstitution after alpha-beta-depleted transplantation in children. One entry per CDR3 protein, called by TCRdb with MiXCR from the PCR reads. The data show just over 70,000 distinct CDR3 sequences, about 7.3% seen once. The source material was PBMCs from the stem cell graft donor, sampled from the stem cell graft. These TCRs come from a human donor who donated a stem cell graft to a child with acute lymphoblastic leukemia. CDR3s include the opening cysteine and the closing phenylalanine or tryptophan. A D gene is named only where the DNA matches it firmly. A row's size may be missing; if present it is once, few, many or a size class.

D gene: NA; clone size: NA; V gene: TRBV13; J gene: TRBJ2-1; CDR3 protein: CASSLGGGGSSYNEQFF; CDR3 DNA: TGTGCCAGCAGCTTAGGTGGGGGCGGAAGCTCCTACAATGAGCAGTTCTTC
D gene: NA; clone size: few; V gene: TRBV7-2; J gene: TRBJ2-2; CDR3 protein: CASSKPVGPMAGELFF; CDR3 DNA: TGTGCCAGCAGCAAACCGGTCGGCCCCATGGCGGGGGAGCTGTTTTTT
D gene: NA; clone size: medium-sized; V gene: TRBV20-1; J gene: TRBJ1-1; CDR3 protein: CSAPSGNTEAFF; CDR3 DNA: TGCAGTGCTCCCTCAGGGAACACTGAAGCTTTCTTT
D gene: NA; clone size: many; V gene: TRBV27; J gene: TRBJ2-1; CDR3 protein: CASSLSADNEQFF; CDR3 DNA: TGTGCCAGCAGTTTGAGCGCTGACAATGAGCAGTTCTTC
D gene: TRBD1; clone size: many; V gene: TRBV5-1; J gene: TRBJ2-6; CDR3 protein: CASSSTGGAGANVLTF; CDR3 DNA: TGCGCCAGCAGCTCCACAGGGGGCGCTGGGGCCAACGTCCTGACTTTC
D gene: NA; clone size: many; V gene: TRBV5-1; J gene: TRBJ2-5; CDR3 protein: CASSASGKQETQYF; CDR3 DNA: TGCGCCAGCAGCGCGTCCGGGAAGCAAGAGACCCAGTACTTC
D gene: NA; clone size: NA; V gene: TRBV7-1; J gene: TRBJ1-6; CDR3 protein: CASSSHLGSPLHF; CDR3 DNA: TGTGCCAGCAGCTCCCACCTGGGATCACCCCTCCACTTT
D gene: NA; clone size: many; V gene: TRBV7-3; J gene: TRBJ2-2; CDR3 protein: CASSLGAGATGELFF; CDR3 DNA: TGTGCCAGCAGCTTAGGAGCAGGGGCCACCGGGGAGCTGTTTTTT
D gene: TRBD2; clone size: many; V gene: TRBV28; J gene: TRBJ2-1; CDR3 protein: CASSFTSGRANEFF; CDR3 DNA: TGTGCCAGCAGTTTTACTAGCGGGAGGGCCAACGAGTTCTTC
D gene: TRBD2; clone size: many; V gene: TRBV12-3/TRBV12-4; J gene: TRBJ2-1; CDR3 protein: CASSSPTSGGREQFF; CDR3 DNA: TGTGCCAGCAGTTCCCCGACTAGCGGGGGGCGCGAGCAGTTCTTC
D gene: NA; clone size: many; V gene: TRBV6-2/TRBV6-3; J gene: TRBJ1-5; CDR3 protein: CASSSRGIRGRQSEPQHF; CDR3 DNA: TGTGCCAGCAGTTCCCGGGGGATCAGGGGCCGGCAATCTGAGCCCCAGCATTTT
D gene: NA; clone size: NA; V gene: TRBV29-1; J gene: TRBJ2-7; CDR3 protein: CSVEERSWRGRDEQYF; CDR3 DNA: TGCAGCGTTGAAGAAAGGAGTTGGCGGGGACGGGACGAGCAGTACTTC
D gene: NA; clone size: NA; V gene: TRBV20-1; J gene: TRBJ1-3; CDR3 protein: CSAKSGGSGNTIYF; CDR3 DNA: TGCAGTGCAAAAAGCGGAGGTTCAGGAAACACCATATATTTT
D gene: NA; clone size: many; V gene: TRBV7-9; J gene: TRBJ1-2; CDR3 protein: CASSLETSNYGYTF; CDR3 DNA: TGTGCCAGCAGCTTAGAGACCAGCAACTATGGCTACACCTTC
D gene: TRBD1; clone size: many; V gene: TRBV5-4; J gene: TRBJ1-2; CDR3 protein: CASSQGQGDYGYTF; CDR3 DNA: TGTGCCAGCAGCCAGGGACAGGGCGACTATGGCTACACCTTC
D gene: TRBD1; clone size: many; V gene: TRBV10-3; J gene: TRBJ1-2; CDR3 protein: CARQTTGGSYGYTF; CDR3 DNA: TGTGCCAGACAAACGACAGGGGGAAGCTATGGCTACACCTTC
D gene: NA; clone size: NA; V gene: TRBV24-1; J gene: TRBJ2-3; CDR3 protein: CATSDTRQGTDTQYF; CDR3 DNA: TGTGCCACCAGTGATACCCGACAGGGCACAGATACGCAGTATTTT
D gene: NA; clone size: many; V gene: TRBV10-3; J gene: TRBJ2-4; CDR3 protein: CAISPHDPLAKNIQYF; CDR3 DNA: TGTGCCATCAGTCCTCACGACCCCCTAGCCAAAAACATTCAGTACTTC
D gene: NA; clone size: many; V gene: TRBV18; J gene: TRBJ1-6; CDR3 protein: CASSPARGRSPLHF; CDR3 DNA: TGTGCCAGCTCACCTGCAAGGGGAAGGTCACCCCTCCACTTT
D gene: NA; clone size: many; V gene: TRBV21-1; J gene: TRBJ2-6; CDR3 protein: CASSKVPRRDSGANVLTF; CDR3 DNA: TGTGCCAGCAGCAAAGTACCTCGACGGGATTCTGGGGCCAACGTCCTGACTTTC
D gene: NA; clone size: many; V gene: TRBV5-6; J gene: TRBJ2-6; CDR3 protein: CASSLVGPSTGANVLTF; CDR3 DNA: TGTGCCAGCAGCTTGGTTGGACCGTCAACTGGGGCCAACGTCCTGACTTTC
D gene: TRBD1; clone size: many; V gene: TRBV7-3; J gene: TRBJ2-5; CDR3 protein: CASSRNSGQQETQYF; CDR3 DNA: TGTGCCAGCAGCCGAAACTCGGGACAGCAAGAGACCCAGTACTTC
D gene: TRBD2; clone size: few; V gene: TRBV19; J gene: TRBJ2-1; CDR3 protein: CASSILQRGYNEQFF; CDR3 DNA: TGTGCCAGTAGTATCCTACAGCGGGGCTACAATGAGCAGTTCTTC
D gene: TRBD1; clone size: many; V gene: TRBV15; J gene: TRBJ1-2; CDR3 protein: CATSRALQGMVDGYTF; CDR3 DNA: TGTGCCACCAGCAGAGCCCTACAGGGGATGGTGGATGGCTACACCTTC
D gene: NA; clone size: NA; V gene: TRBV10-1; J gene: TRBJ2-7; CDR3 protein: CASSETASSYEQYF; CDR3 DNA: TGCGCCAGCAGTGAGACCGCCAGTTCCTACGAGCAGTACTTC
D gene: NA; clone size: many; V gene: TRBV24-1; J gene: TRBJ2-2; CDR3 protein: CATSDTDMPGELFF; CDR3 DNA: TGTGCCACCAGTGATACGGACATGCCCGGGGAGCTGTTTTTT
D gene: TRBD1; clone size: few; V gene: TRBV27; J gene: TRBJ2-7; CDR3 protein: CASSQGAGSYEQYF; CDR3 DNA: TGTGCCAGCAGCCAGGGGGCGGGATCCTACGAGCAGTACTTC
D gene: NA; clone size: NA; V gene: TRBV28; J gene: TRBJ2-3; CDR3 protein: CASSSPLSSTDTQYF; CDR3 DNA: TGTGCCAGCTCCAGTCCTCTATCAAGCACAGATACGCAGTATTTT
D gene: TRBD2; clone size: many; V gene: TRBV28; J gene: TRBJ2-7; CDR3 protein: CASSFYPTSGSSSYEQYF; CDR3 DNA: TGTGCCAGCAGCTTTTATCCCACTAGCGGGAGCTCCTCCTACGAGCAGTACTTC
D gene: TRBD2; clone size: few; V gene: TRBV20-1; J gene: TRBJ2-5; CDR3 protein: CSARLAGGVETQYF; CDR3 DNA: TGCAGTGCTAGACTAGCGGGGGGGGTAGAGACCCAGTACTTC
D gene: NA; clone size: few; V gene: TRBV6-2/TRBV6-3; J gene: TRBJ2-1; CDR3 protein: CASSYSYNEQFF; CDR3 DNA: TGTGCCAGCAGTTACTCTTACAATGAGCAGTTCTTC
D gene: NA; clone size: NA; V gene: TRBV7-2; J gene: TRBJ1-6; CDR3 protein: CASSLDRFHFTF; CDR3 DNA: TGTGCCAGCAGCTTAGACCGCTTCCATTTCACATTT
D gene: NA; clone size: NA; V gene: TRBV6-5; J gene: TRBJ1-2; CDR3 protein: CASSYVGGYGYTF; CDR3 DNA: TGTGCCAGCAGTTACGTGGGGGGGTATGGCTACACCTTC
D gene: TRBD1; clone size: few; V gene: TRBV11-2; J gene: TRBJ1-6; CDR3 protein: CASSLVAGQPNSPLHF; CDR3 DNA: TGTGCCAGCAGCTTAGTAGCGGGACAGCCCAATTCACCCCTCCACTTT
D gene: NA; clone size: many; V gene: TRBV6-6; J gene: TRBJ1-1; CDR3 protein: CATRGVEAFF; CDR3 DNA: TGTGCCACCAGGGGTGTTGAAGCTTTCTTT
D gene: NA; clone size: many; V gene: TRBV12-3/TRBV12-4; J gene: TRBJ2-1; CDR3 protein: CASSTSWNEQFF; CDR3 DNA: TGTGCCAGCAGTACTAGTTGGAATGAGCAGTTCTTC
D gene: NA; clone size: many; V gene: TRBV27; J gene: TRBJ2-3; CDR3 protein: CASSSPGGLRTDTQYF; CDR3 DNA: TGTGCCAGCAGCTCCCCCGGGGGACTGCGCACAGATACGCAGTATTTT
D gene: NA; clone size: many; V gene: TRBV11-2; J gene: TRBJ2-7; CDR3 protein: CASSSSREQYF; CDR3 DNA: TGTGCCAGCAGCTCCTCGCGGGAGCAGTACTTC
D gene: NA; clone size: few; V gene: TRBV2; J gene: TRBJ1-2; CDR3 protein: CASRNREILDPYGYTF; CDR3 DNA: TGTGCCAGCAGGAACAGGGAGATTCTCGACCCTTATGGCTACACCTTC
D gene: TRBD2; clone size: NA; V gene: TRBV29-1; J gene: TRBJ2-1; CDR3 protein: CSVATSGSYYNEQFF; CDR3 DNA: TGCAGCGTTGCGACTAGCGGGAGTTATTACAATGAGCAGTTCTTC
D gene: NA; clone size: many; V gene: TRBV29-1; J gene: TRBJ1-1; CDR3 protein: CSAPLQGGVEAFF; CDR3 DNA: TGCAGCGCTCCGTTACAGGGAGGAGTTGAAGCTTTCTTT
D gene: TRBD2; clone size: NA; V gene: TRBV20-1; J gene: TRBJ2-1; CDR3 protein: CSASPGTSGLNEQFF; CDR3 DNA: TGCAGTGCTAGTCCCGGGACTAGCGGGCTAAATGAGCAGTTCTTC
D gene: TRBD1; clone size: NA; V gene: TRBV7-3; J gene: TRBJ1-5; CDR3 protein: CASRTGKTQPQHF; CDR3 DNA: TGTGCCAGCCGGACAGGGAAGACTCAGCCCCAGCATTTT
D gene: TRBD2; clone size: many; V gene: TRBV9; J gene: TRBJ2-5; CDR3 protein: CASSVQAGLETQYF; CDR3 DNA: TGTGCCAGCAGCGTACAAGCGGGATTAGAGACCCAGTACTTC
D gene: TRBD2; clone size: NA; V gene: TRBV6-5; J gene: TRBJ2-3; CDR3 protein: CASRQRGTSGGDTQYF; CDR3 DNA: TGTGCCAGCAGACAACGGGGGACTAGCGGAGGAGATACGCAGTATTTT
D gene: NA; clone size: many; V gene: TRBV18; J gene: TRBJ1-4; CDR3 protein: CASSPSLSGLDEKLFF; CDR3 DNA: TGTGCCAGCTCACCATCATTATCAGGGTTGGATGAAAAACTGTTTTTT
D gene: TRBD1; clone size: many; V gene: TRBV7-8; J gene: TRBJ1-1; CDR3 protein: CASSARRGDRTEAFF; CDR3 DNA: TGTGCCAGCAGCGCTCGCCGTGGGGACAGGACTGAAGCTTTCTTT
D gene: TRBD1; clone size: many; V gene: TRBV6-5; J gene: TRBJ2-2; CDR3 protein: CASSYPGTGGSGELFF; CDR3 DNA: TGTGCCAGCAGTTACCCCGGGACAGGGGGATCCGGGGAGCTGTTTTTT
D gene: NA; clone size: few; V gene: TRBV4-2; J gene: TRBJ2-3; CDR3 protein: CASSQEWGATDTQYF; CDR3 DNA: TGTGCCAGCAGCCAAGAATGGGGGGCCACAGATACGCAGTATTTT
D gene: TRBD1; clone size: NA; V gene: TRBV13; J gene: TRBJ2-5; CDR3 protein: CASRQTGVVDQETQYF; CDR3 DNA: TGTGCCAGCAGACAGACAGGGGTCGTAGACCAAGAGACCCAGTACTTC